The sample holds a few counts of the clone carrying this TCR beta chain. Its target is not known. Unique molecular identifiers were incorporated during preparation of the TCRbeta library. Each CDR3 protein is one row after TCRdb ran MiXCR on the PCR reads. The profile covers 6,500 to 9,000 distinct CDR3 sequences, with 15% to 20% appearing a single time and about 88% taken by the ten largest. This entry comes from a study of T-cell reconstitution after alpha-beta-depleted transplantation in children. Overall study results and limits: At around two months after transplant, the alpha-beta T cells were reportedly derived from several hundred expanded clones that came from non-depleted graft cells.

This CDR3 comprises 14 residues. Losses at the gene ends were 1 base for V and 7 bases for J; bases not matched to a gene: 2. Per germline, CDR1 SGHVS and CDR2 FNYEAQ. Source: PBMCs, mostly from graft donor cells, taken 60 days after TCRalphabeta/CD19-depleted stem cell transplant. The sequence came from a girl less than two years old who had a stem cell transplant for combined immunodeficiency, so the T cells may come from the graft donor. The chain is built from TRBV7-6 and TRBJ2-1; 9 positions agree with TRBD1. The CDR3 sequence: CASSLVQGANEQFF. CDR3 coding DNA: TGTGCCAGCAGCTTAGTACAGGGGGCAAATGAGCAGTTCTTC. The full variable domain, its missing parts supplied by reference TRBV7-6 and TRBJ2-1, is GAGVSQSPRYKVTKRGQDVALRCDPISGHVSLYWYRQALGQGPEFLTYFNYEAQQDKSGLPNDRFSAERPEGSISTLTIQRTEQRDSAMYRCASSLVQGANEQFFGPGTRLTVL.